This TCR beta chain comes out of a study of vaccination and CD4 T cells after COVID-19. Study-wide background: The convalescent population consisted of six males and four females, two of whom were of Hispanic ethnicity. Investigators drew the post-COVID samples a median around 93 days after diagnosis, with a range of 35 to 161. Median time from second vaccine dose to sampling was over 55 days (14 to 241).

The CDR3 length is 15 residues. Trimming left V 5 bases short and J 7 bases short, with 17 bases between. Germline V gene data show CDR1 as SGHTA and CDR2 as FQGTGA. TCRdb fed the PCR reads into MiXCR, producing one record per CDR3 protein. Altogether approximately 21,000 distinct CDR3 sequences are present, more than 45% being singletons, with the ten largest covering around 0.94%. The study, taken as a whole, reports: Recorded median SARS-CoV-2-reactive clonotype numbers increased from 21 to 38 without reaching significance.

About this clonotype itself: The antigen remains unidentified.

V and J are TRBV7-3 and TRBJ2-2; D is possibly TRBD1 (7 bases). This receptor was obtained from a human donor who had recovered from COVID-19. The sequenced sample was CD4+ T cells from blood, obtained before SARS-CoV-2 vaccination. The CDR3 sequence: CASSPQGLEGGELFF. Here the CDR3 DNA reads TGTGCCAGCAGCCCACAGGGGCTGGAGGGCGGGGAGCTGTTTTTT. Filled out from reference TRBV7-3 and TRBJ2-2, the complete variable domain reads GAGVSQTPSNKVTEKGKYVELRCDPISGHTALYWYRQSLGQGPEFLIYFQGTGAADDSGLPNDRFFAVRPEGSVSTLKIQRTERGDSAVYLCASSPQGLEGGELFFGEGSRLTVL.